This TCR beta chain is drawn from a study of cytomegalovirus exposure and HLA in healthy donors. Remarks on this clone: Antigen specificity is unknown.

TCRdb keeps only in-frame clones here, not all; method: immunoSEQ multiplex PCR. The sample has 130,000 to 150,000 clones; roughly nine tenths are singletons. V was pared by 1 base and J by 0 bases, with 11 bases between. The CDR3 extends over 16 amino acids. Germline assignment: CDR1 SGHRS and CDR2 YFSETQ. Study results and limitations: Specific recognition of CMV antigens was confirmed in vitro for a few chains (all CMV-associated).

The source material was PBMCs. The chain couples TRBV5-1 to TRBJ2-1; D might be TRBD1 (5 bases). This receptor was obtained from a woman younger than 35 in good health and CMV-seropositive. The CDR3: CASSLTYRSSYNEQFF. As DNA, the CDR3 is TGCGCCAGCAGCTTGACCTACAGGAGCTCCTACAATGAGCAGTTCTTC.